This entry lists 5 T cell receptor beta chains sequenced from one sample in a study of blood T cell repertoires in COVID-19. Sequenced by immunoSEQ multiplex PCR; TCRdb stores in-frame clones only, minus some. The top ten clones hold approximately 0.87% of a sample with under 110,000 clones, about two thirds of them seen once. The sequenced sample was peripheral blood. These receptors came from a human donor with acute or convalescent COVID-19. The donor label of this sample is uncertain.

The rearrangement links TRBV3-1 (or the pseudogene TRBV3-2) to TRBJ2-2; no reliable D call. V was cut by 1 base and J by 9 bases, with 6 bases left in between. The CDR3 is made up of 12 amino acids. Germline CDR1 reads LGHDT; CDR2 reads YNNKEL (reference sequence). Written as DNA, the CDR3 is TGTGCCAGCAGCCAAGGAACTAGGGAGCTGTTTTTT. This gives the protein CASSQGTRELFF.

The V call is TRBV6-1, the J call TRBJ1-1; a weak D match, TRBD1 (5 bases). Trimming removed 5 bases at V and 10 bases at J, with 11 bases between. The CDR3 runs 11 residues. CDR1 is MNHNS and CDR2 is SASEGT in the germline V gene. The CDR3 DNA is TGTGCCAGCAGTCAGGGAGGTAGAGCTTTCTTT. It yields the protein CASSQGGRAFF.

The chain couples TRBV28 to TRBJ1-5; 8 nucleotides agree with TRBD1. This CDR3 contains 15 residues. The junction had 6 bases not matched to a gene; V was cut back by 5 bases and J by 3 bases. Germline assignment: CDR1 MDHEN and CDR2 SYDVKM. CDR3 DNA: TGTGCCAGCAGTCCCCAGGGGGCTTACAATCAGCCCCAGCATTTT. This codes for CASSPQGAYNQPQHF.

This chain joins TRBV2 and TRBJ2-5, with TRBD2 identical over 7 bases. This CDR3 has 14 amino acids. Germline assignment: CDR1 SNHLY and CDR2 FYNNEI. V gave up 4 bases and J gave up 1 base; unmatched junction bases: 3. DNA of the CDR3: TGTGCCAGCAGTGGAGGGACTATCCAAGAGACCCAGTACTTC. Translating gives CASSGGTIQETQYF.

This clone came up a few times. The rearrangement uses TRBV29-1 and TRBJ1-2, with a possible D match to TRBD1 (5 bases). CDR3 length equals 13 residues. Germline lookup yields CDR1 SQVTM and CDR2 ANQGSEA. Trimming pared 2 bases from V and 5 bases from J, leaving 12 bases between. The CDR3 loop is CSVEYPGQYGYTF. Here the CDR3 DNA reads TGCAGCGTTGAATATCCAGGGCAATATGGCTACACCTTC.